A selection of T cell receptor beta chains follows, all from one sample in a study of identical twins. TCRdb re-called the 5' RACE reads through MiXCR, storing one row per CDR3 protein. The profile shows about 690,000 distinct CDR3 sequences, roughly 6.2% of them singletons. The sequencing input was naive T cells sorted from blood. These receptors were taken from a man aged 18 to 30 in good health. CDR3s include the opening cysteine and the closing phenylalanine or tryptophan. The D gene is left open where the match is weak. The size field is filled for only some rows; it gives once, few, many or a size class.

j_call	v_call	clone_size	d_call	cdr3_aa	cdr3_nt
TRBJ2-1	TRBV14	many	.	CASSQAPGTSEQFF	TGTGCCAGCAGCCAAGCCCCCGGGACCTCCGAGCAGTTCTTC
TRBJ1-6	TRBV6-5	.	TRBD1	CASSYPTGNNSPLHF	TGTGCCAGCAGTTACCCGACAGGGAATAATTCACCCCTCCACTTT
TRBJ2-5	TRBV14	many	TRBD1	CASSRRQGGETQYF	TGTGCCAGCAGCCGTAGACAGGGTGGAGAGACCCAGTACTTC
TRBJ1-4	TRBV20-1	once	.	CSAGRQELFF	TGCAGTGCTGGTCGACAGGAACTGTTTTTT
TRBJ2-3	TRBV29-1	.	.	CSVEGSGTDTQYF	TGCAGCGTTGAAGGGAGCGGCACAGATACGCAGTATTTT
TRBJ2-3	TRBV5-1	.	TRBD2	CASSLAGRERTDTQYF	TGCGCCAGCAGCTTGGCCGGGCGGGAGAGGACAGATACGCAGTATTTT
TRBJ1-4	TRBV20-1	many	.	CSARDLLGEKLFF	TGCAGTGCTAGAGATCTCTTGGGGGAAAAACTGTTTTTT
TRBJ2-2	TRBV20-1	many	.	CSATDRSDTGELFF	TGCAGTGCTACTGACAGGAGCGACACCGGGGAGCTGTTTTTT
TRBJ2-3	TRBV5-1	many	.	CASSKRAATTDTQYF	TGCGCCAGCAGCAAGCGAGCGGCTACCACAGATACGCAGTATTTT
TRBJ2-1	TRBV6-1	many	.	CASRTQAGGSYNEQFF	TGTGCCAGCAGGACCCAAGCCGGTGGGTCCTACAATGAGCAGTTCTTC
TRBJ2-1	TRBV5-1	.	.	CASSLAEGTGQFF	TGCGCCAGCAGCTTGGCCGAAGGGACGGGGCAGTTCTTC
TRBJ1-5	TRBV12-3/TRBV12-4	many	.	CASSFSGSNQPQHF	TGTGCCAGCAGTTTCTCGGGGAGCAATCAGCCCCAGCATTTT
TRBJ2-5	TRBV7-8	.	TRBD2	CASSLVVGLAGVGETQYF	TGTGCCAGCAGCTTAGTGGTGGGACTAGCGGGAGTCGGTGAGACCCAGTACTTC
TRBJ1-1	TRBV20-1	many	.	CSARNTEAFF	TGCAGTGCTAGAAACACTGAAGCTTTCTTT
TRBJ2-7	TRBV7-8	few	TRBD1	CASSPGGTTYEQYF	TGTGCCAGCAGCCCAGGGGGTACAACCTACGAGCAGTACTTC
TRBJ2-1	TRBV29-1	many	TRBD1	CSVEDETGIGEQFF	TGCAGCGTTGAGGACGAGACAGGGATCGGGGAGCAGTTCTTC
TRBJ2-1	TRBV5-1	many	TRBD2	CASSLGVAGSSYNEQFF	TGCGCCAGCAGCTTGGGCGTAGCGGGAAGCTCCTACAATGAGCAGTTCTTC
TRBJ1-6	TRBV5-6	few	TRBD1	CASSFRDSNSPLHF	TGTGCCAGCAGCTTCCGGGACAGTAATTCACCCCTCCACTTT
TRBJ1-6	TRBV12-3/TRBV12-4	many	.	CASSWIRANSPLHF	TGTGCCAGCAGTTGGATCAGAGCAAATTCACCCCTCCACTTT
TRBJ2-5	TRBV7-6	many	.	CASSLVSAGETQYF	TGTGCCAGCAGCTTAGTGAGTGCTGGGGAGACCCAGTACTTC
TRBJ2-3	TRBV28	many	TRBD2	CASTNLGRETLLSTDTQYF	TGTGCCAGCACCAACCTGGGGCGGGAGACACTCCTTAGCACAGATACGCAGTATTTT
TRBJ2-1	TRBV21-1	.	.	CASSALYRDRGDNEQFF	TGTGCCAGCAGCGCCTTATACCGGGACAGGGGGGACAATGAGCAGTTCTTC
TRBJ2-5	TRBV20-1	many	.	CSASGRRQETQYF	TGCAGTGCTAGCGGTAGGAGGCAAGAGACCCAGTACTTC
TRBJ2-1	TRBV11-1	few	TRBD2	CASSLRPVGGSSYNEQFF	TGTGCCAGCAGCCTAAGACCCGTAGGCGGGAGCTCCTACAATGAGCAGTTCTTC
TRBJ2-2	TRBV20-1	many	.	CSASQDNTGELFF	TGCAGTGCTAGCCAGGACAACACCGGGGAGCTGTTTTTT
TRBJ1-1	TRBV2	.	.	CASSEGTFTTGAFF	TGTGCCAGCAGTGAAGGGACTTTTACCACGGGGGCTTTCTTT
TRBJ1-2	TRBV10-2	many	.	CASSEGAYGYTF	TGCGCCAGCAGCGAAGGGGCCTATGGCTACACCTTC
TRBJ2-5	TRBV29-1	.	TRBD1	CSWGGQGSAAQYF	TGCAGCTGGGGGGGACAGGGCTCGGCGGCCCAGTACTTC
TRBJ2-7	TRBV6-1	many	.	CASSPSGQGTYEQYF	TGTGCCAGCAGCCCTTCGGGGCAGGGGACGTACGAGCAGTACTTC
TRBJ1-1	TRBV29-1	many	.	CSVEVLRDGETEAFF	TGCAGCGTTGAAGTCCTCCGGGACGGGGAGACTGAAGCTTTCTTT
TRBJ1-1	TRBV7-9	few	.	CASSLDLLDRAFF	TGTGCCAGCAGCTTAGATCTCTTGGACAGAGCTTTCTTT
TRBJ2-5	TRBV9	.	.	CASSVRDFQETQYF	TGTGCCAGCAGCGTCCGGGACTTCCAAGAGACCCAGTACTTC
TRBJ2-1	TRBV11-2	many	.	CASSSLGPYNEQFF	TGTGCCAGCAGCTCGCTGGGCCCCTACAATGAGCAGTTCTTC
TRBJ2-7	TRBV5-1	.	.	CASRRVSYEQYF	TGCGCCAGCAGGCGAGTCTCCTACGAGCAGTACTTC
TRBJ2-1	TRBV29-1	many	.	CSVGPSSYNEQFF	TGCAGCGTTGGCCCGAGCTCCTACAATGAGCAGTTCTTC
TRBJ2-1	TRBV24-1	few	TRBD2	CATSPTNSGRASPTYNEQFF	TGTGCCACGTCCCCTACGAACAGCGGGAGGGCGTCCCCAACTTACAATGAGCAGTTCTTC
TRBJ2-1	TRBV19	few	TRBD2	CASSIGGLAGLRVQFF	TGTGCCAGTAGTATAGGGGGACTAGCGGGTCTCAGGGTGCAGTTCTTC
TRBJ2-5	TRBV7-8	few	TRBD1	CASSLAKQGAETQYF	TGTGCCAGCAGCTTAGCCAAACAGGGGGCAGAGACCCAGTACTTC
TRBJ2-7	TRBV10-3	many	TRBD1	CATEEGGTGYHEQYF	TGTGCCACCGAGGAGGGGGGGACAGGGTACCACGAGCAGTACTTC
TRBJ1-2	TRBV12-3/TRBV12-4	many	TRBD1	CASSQPGQGANYGYTF	TGTGCCAGCAGTCAACCGGGACAGGGGGCCAACTATGGCTACACCTTC
TRBJ2-3	TRBV12-3/TRBV12-4	few	.	CASSSLRDTAPPDTQYF	TGTGCCAGCAGTTCCCTCCGGGACACCGCTCCCCCAGATACGCAGTATTTT
TRBJ2-2	TRBV28	.	.	CASSFRTPIGGELFF	TGTGCCAGCAGTTTTAGGACTCCTATAGGCGGGGAGCTGTTTTTT
TRBJ2-2	TRBV5-1	few	TRBD2	CASLPGGTGELFF	TGCGCCAGCCTCCCGGGGGGCACCGGGGAGCTGTTTTTT
TRBJ2-3	TRBV7-9	many	.	CASSAAWGSGTQYF	TGTGCCAGCAGCGCCGCATGGGGCTCGGGTACGCAGTATTTT
TRBJ2-7	TRBV9	many	.	CASSVDSAEQYF	TGTGCCAGCAGCGTAGACTCGGCCGAGCAGTACTTC
TRBJ2-3	TRBV25-1	few	.	CASSEGGSDTQYF	TGTGCCAGCAGTGAAGGGGGCTCAGATACGCAGTATTTT
TRBJ2-1	TRBV5-1	many	.	CASSFSAGRAYNEQFF	TGCGCCAGCAGCTTCTCGGCGGGACGGGCCTACAATGAGCAGTTCTTC
TRBJ2-7	TRBV20-1	many	TRBD2	CSASPSGRQVYEQYF	TGCAGTGCTAGCCCTAGCGGGAGGCAAGTATACGAGCAGTACTTC
TRBJ2-5	TRBV12-3/TRBV12-4	many	.	CASSPRQWAGETQYF	TGTGCCAGCAGTCCCAGACAGTGGGCGGGGGAGACCCAGTACTTC